The source of this T cell receptor beta chain is a study of blood T cell repertoires in COVID-19. On the study more broadly: Sites in the United States, Italy and Spain provided acute and convalescent COVID-19 samples. Sample material is recorded as cDNA or gDNA derived from T cells, B-cell-depleted T cells, or PBMCs.

In the authors' workflow: From reference gene primer amplification, estimates of nucleated cell counts were derived. Some clones are missing from TCRdb's copy, which holds only in-frame ones; the method was immunoSEQ multiplex PCR. That table supplies the V and J calls and clone size; D and trimming were determined from the DNA. This sample has under 90,000 clones; 70% to 90% occur once, and the top ten carry about 3%. Patients in Seattle were enrolled during active infection, then followed longitudinally. V lost 2 bases to trimming and J lost 6 bases; unmatched junction nucleotides: 6. Germline CDR1 SQVTM, CDR2 ANQGSEA. The CDR3 loop spans 14 amino acids.

The rearrangement uses TRBV29-1 and TRBJ2-1; TRBD2 agrees at 8 bases. This clonotype originated in a woman in her forties or fifties with COVID-19, enrolled during active disease. Sequencing was carried out using peripheral blood. Written as DNA, the CDR3 is TGCAGCGTTGAAATGCCGGGAGGGTTCAATGAGCAGTTCTTC. Protein: CSVEMPGGFNEQFF.